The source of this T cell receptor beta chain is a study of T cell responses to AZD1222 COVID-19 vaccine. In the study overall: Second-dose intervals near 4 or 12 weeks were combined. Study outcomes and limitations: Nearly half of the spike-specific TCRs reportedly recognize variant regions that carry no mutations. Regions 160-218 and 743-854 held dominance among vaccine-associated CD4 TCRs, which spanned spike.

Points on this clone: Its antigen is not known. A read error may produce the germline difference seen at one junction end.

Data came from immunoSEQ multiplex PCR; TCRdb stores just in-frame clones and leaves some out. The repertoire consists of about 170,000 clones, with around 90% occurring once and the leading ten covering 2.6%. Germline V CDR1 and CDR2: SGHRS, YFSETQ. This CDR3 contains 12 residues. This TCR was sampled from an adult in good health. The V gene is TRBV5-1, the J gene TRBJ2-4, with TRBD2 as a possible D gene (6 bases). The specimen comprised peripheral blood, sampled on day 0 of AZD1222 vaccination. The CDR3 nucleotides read TGCGCCAGCAGCCCGTCCGGAGGGTTGTGGGACTTC. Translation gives CASSPSGGLWDF.